Below are 27 T cell receptor beta chains sequenced from a single sample in a study of T-cell memory formation after mild COVID-19. One entry per CDR3 protein results from TCRdb running MiXCR on the 5' RACE reads. This table has some 300,000 distinct CDR3 sequences, less than 25% appearing once. The sequenced sample consisted of PBMCs or a T cell subset sorted from them (not recorded which). The receptors originated from a man aged 18-30 years who had mild COVID-19 (a few samples of this study predate the infection). Cell type and time point are not known.

This clonotype showed up just a few times. The chain is built from TRBV12-3 or TRBV12-4 and TRBJ1-1; no clear D. V was shortened by 4 bases and J by 4 bases, with 7 bases between the two germline ends. The CDR3 consists of 12 residues. The CDR3: CASSWESTEAFF. In nucleotides, the CDR3 is TGTGCCAGCAGTTGGGAGAGCACTGAAGCTTTCTTT.

This clonotype was detected only a few times. The gene calls are TRBV20-1 and TRBJ2-3, with D perhaps TRBD2 (6 bases). Germline CDR1 and CDR2: DFQATT and SNEGSKA (reference sequence). CDR3 length equals 13 residues. The V gene lost 4 bases and the J gene lost 4 bases, with 12 bases spanning the gap. The DNA for the CDR3 is TGCAGTGCTACGGGGCGGGGATCAGATACGCAGTATTTT. Translation gives CSATGRGSDTQYF.

This clonotype was detected only a few times. The chain recombines TRBV6-2 or TRBV6-3 with TRBJ2-7, with a possible D match to TRBD1 (5 bases). This CDR3 contains 13 residues. The germline V gene has CDR1 MNHEY and CDR2 SVGEGT. V was cut by 10 bases and J by 4 bases, with 17 bases left in between. CDR3 amino acids: CATLPQGRYEQYV. The CDR3 DNA is TGTGCCACCCTCCCCCAGGGTCGTTACGAGCAGTACGTC.

This clonotype was counted between two and nine times. V usage is TRBV4-2 and J usage is TRBJ1-1; D unresolved. Germline V gene data show CDR1 as LGHNA and CDR2 as YNFKEQ. Trimming took off 0 bases at V and 5 bases at J, with 13 bases between the two ends. The CDR3 has 15 residues. CDR3 DNA: TGTGCCAGCAGCCAAGATCTTGCGGCGGGTACTGAAGCTTTCTTT. As protein: CASSQDLAAGTEAFF.

This clonotype was seen a handful of times. The V call is TRBV20-1, the J call TRBJ2-2; 7 nucleotides align to TRBD1. The CDR3 loop spans 14 amino acids. V was pared by 3 bases and J by 5 bases, with 6 bases of the junction left unmatched. Germline CDR1 DFQATT, CDR2 SNEGSKA (reference sequence). This chain's CDR3 is CSASANRGTGELFF. The DNA for the CDR3 is TGCAGTGCTAGCGCGAACAGGGGAACCGGGGAGCTGTTTTTT.

This clonotype was seen more than once but under ten times. This chain connects TRBV11-2 to TRBJ2-7; D gene unclear. The germline V gene has CDR1 SGHAT and CDR2 FQNNGV. The CDR3 covers 14 residues. Trimming cost V 3 bases and J 0 bases, with 9 bases left between them. The CDR3 DNA follows: TGTGCCAGCAGCTTCCCGGTGAGCTCCTACGAGCAGTACTTC. Its protein product is CASSFPVSSYEQYF.

This clonotype was seen more than once but under ten times. This chain connects TRBV5-6 to TRBJ1-5; D may be TRBD1 (6 bases). Deletions cut 5 bases from V and 3 bases from J, with 15 bases between. Germline V gene data show CDR1 as SGHDT and CDR2 as YYEEEE. The CDR3 covers 15 residues. The chain's CDR3 is CASSKEGGYNQPQHF. The CDR3 DNA reads as TGTGCCAGCAGTAAGGAGGGGGGGTACAATCAGCCCCAGCATTTT.

This clonotype was detected a few times. The V call is TRBV4-1, the J call TRBJ2-7; D might be TRBD2 (5 bases). CDR3 length: 16 residues. CDR1 is MGHRA, CDR2 YSYEKL, per germline. V lost 5 bases to trimming and J lost 2 bases, with 19 bases between them. This chain's CDR3 is CASSAQEFGIPYEQYF. CDR3 nucleotides: TGCGCCAGCAGCGCTCAGGAATTCGGGATCCCCTACGAGCAGTACTTC.

V gene TRBV6-5 combines with J gene TRBJ2-3; TRBD1 agrees at 7 bases. V shed 8 bases and J 2 bases; nucleotides not matched to a gene: 4. Germline V CDR1 and CDR2: MNHEY, SVGAGI. The CDR3 contains 13 residues. The CDR3 reads CASYQGVTDTQYF. CDR3 sequence (DNA): TGTGCCAGCTACCAGGGGGTCACAGATACGCAGTATTTT.

About this clonotype itself: One end of the junction varies from germline; a read error may be responsible. The V and J genes are TRBV4-3 and TRBJ1-2; D gene ambiguous. The CDR3 is 15 residues long. Germline CDR1 LGHNA, CDR2 YSLEER. In nucleotides, the CDR3 is TGCGACAGCAGCCAAGGGTCTTTTATACCCTATGGCTACAACTTC. Its protein product is CDSSQGSFIPYGYNF.

This clonotype occurred a few times. The chain couples TRBV4-3 to TRBJ2-5; 7 bases are a match to TRBD2. Trimming cost V 0 bases and J 2 bases; bases outside gene matches: 9. Germline CDR1 reads LGHNA; CDR2 reads YSLEER. The CDR3 runs 17 residues. The CDR3 loop reads CASSQDAGRGGQETQYF. As DNA, the CDR3 is TGCGCCAGCAGCCAAGATGCGGGGAGGGGCGGACAAGAGACCCAGTACTTC.

This clonotype was seen a handful of times. This chain links TRBV7-2 with TRBJ1-1, with D unclear. Germline-derived CDR1 and CDR2 are SGHTA and FQGNSA. The CDR3 has 13 amino acids. The V end lost 5 bases, the J end lost 0 bases, and 7 bases lay between the germline ends. CDR3 sequence: CASSNMMNTEAFF. The CDR3 DNA reads as TGTGCCAGCAGCAACATGATGAACACTGAAGCTTTCTTT.

The chain links TRBV4-3 to TRBJ2-2, with 9 bases identical to TRBD2. The germline gives CDR1 LGHNA, CDR2 YSLEER. CDR3 length: 18 amino acids. The J segment lost 6 bases and the V segment lost 0 bases, leaving 11 bases of the junction unmatched. The CDR3 spells CASSQDPSGALRAGELFF. For the CDR3, the DNA is TGCGCCAGCAGCCAAGATCCTAGCGGGGCGTTACGGGCCGGGGAGCTGTTTTTT.

The CDR3 region has the DNA TGTGCCAGCAGTTACTCGATAGGGGGGCCCGCATCTGGAAGGACTGAAGCTTTCTTT. Translating gives CASSYSIGGPASGRTEAFF. This sequence joins TRBV6-5 and TRBJ1-1, with a tentative D call TRBD1 (6 bases). This CDR3 has 19 residues. Germline lookup yields CDR1 MNHEY and CDR2 SVGAGI. Trimming took 0 bases from V and 5 from J, leaving 25 bases between them.

This rearrangement joins TRBV7-9 to TRBJ1-1; D possibly corresponds to TRBD1 (6 bases). Looked up from germline, CDR1 is SEHNR and CDR2 is FQNEAQ (reference sequence). This CDR3 comprises 12 residues. V was clipped by 1 base and J by 10 bases, with 10 bases between them. CDR3 DNA sequence: TGTGCCAGCAGCTTAGTGCGGGGGCTAGCTTTCTTT. Protein sequence: CASSLVRGLAFF.

V and J are TRBV5-1 and TRBJ2-3; D may be TRBD1 (5 bases). This CDR3 is built from 13 residues. Germline V gene data show CDR1 as SGHRS and CDR2 as YFSETQ. Trimming cost V 4 bases and J 6 bases, with 12 bases left between them. In DNA form, the CDR3 reads TGCGCCAGCAGCATACCGCCAGGGGATACGCAGTATTTT. This gives the protein CASSIPPGDTQYF.

J is TRBJ1-5 and V is TRBV4-2, with D unclear. The CDR3 is made up of 14 amino acids. V lost 0 bases to trimming and J lost 7 bases, with 10 bases between them. Germline CDR1 and CDR2: LGHNA and YNFKEQ. This CDR3 reads CASSQEHLAQPQHF. CDR3 sequence (DNA): TGTGCCAGCAGCCAAGAACACCTTGCCCAGCCCCAGCATTTT.

The J gene is TRBJ1-1, the V gene TRBV6-2 or TRBV6-3; weak D call: TRBD1 (5 bases). The CDR3 has 13 residues. From germline, CDR1 is MNHEY and CDR2 SVGEGT. The germline V and J ends were trimmed by 2 bases and 7 bases, with 11 bases remaining between them. CDR3: CASSYLRAREAFF. CDR3 DNA: TGTGCCAGCAGTTACCTCAGGGCCCGTGAAGCTTTCTTT.

Only a few counts were recorded for this clonotype. The chain combines TRBV5-1 with TRBJ2-6; D remains unclear. Germline V gives CDR1 SGHRS, CDR2 YFSETQ. V lost 7 bases, J lost 0 bases, and 11 bases lay in between. CDR3 size: 15 residues. The chain's CDR3 is CASGESNSGANVLTF. DNA of the CDR3: TGCGCCAGCGGTGAGTCCAACTCTGGGGCCAACGTCCTGACTTTC.

V and J are TRBV6-6 and TRBJ2-1, with TRBD1 matching 11 bases. CDR3 size: 17 residues. Trimming removed 5 bases from V and 5 bases from J; junction bases left unmatched: 11. The V gene's germline CDR1 is MNHNY and CDR2 SVGAGI (reference sequence). CDR3 amino acids: CASSPLSGTGGDNEQFF. The CDR3 nucleotides are TGTGCCAGCAGTCCATTATCCGGGACAGGGGGTGACAATGAGCAGTTCTTC.

This clonotype has a handful of counts. V and J are TRBV5-1 and TRBJ2-3; D is perhaps TRBD1 (6 bases). CDR1 SGHRS and CDR2 YFSETQ come from the germline V gene. There are 14 residues in the CDR3. V dropped 4 bases and J dropped 2 bases, with 11 bases sitting between them. The CDR3 sequence: CASSPDRITDTQYF. The CDR3 DNA sequence: TGCGCCAGCAGCCCTGACAGGATCACAGATACGCAGTATTTT. The entire variable domain, with the rest obtained from reference TRBV5-1 and TRBJ2-3, is as follows: KAGVTQTPRYLIKTRGQQVTLSCSPISGHRSVSWYQQTPGQGLQFLFEYFSETQRNKGNFPGRFSGRQFSNSRSEMNVSTLELGDSALYLCASSPDRITDTQYFGPGTRLTVL.

This clonotype has a handful of counts. The rearrangement joins TRBV24-1 to TRBJ2-5, with 7 bases identical to TRBD1. The CDR3 runs 14 residues. V shed 3 bases and J 5 bases; nucleotides not matched to a gene: 5. The V gene's germline CDR1 is KGHDR and CDR2 SFDVKD. Written as DNA, the CDR3 is TGTGCCACCAGTGATGGGACAGTCCGGGAGACCCAGTACTTC. This encodes CATSDGTVRETQYF.

This clonotype was detected only a few times. This rearrangement joins TRBV19 to TRBJ2-5, with D possibly matching TRBD2 (6 bases). The CDR3 totals 15 residues. CDR1 is LNHDA and CDR2 is SQIVND in the germline V gene (reference sequence). Between the trimmed V and J ends, which lost 5 bases and 3 bases, there was a span of 16 bases. The CDR3 coding sequence is TGTGCCAGTAGTCGAACGGGACGCGGGGAAGAGACCCAGTACTTC. Protein sequence: CASSRTGRGEETQYF.

Only a few counts were recorded for this clonotype. The rearrangement links TRBV7-9 to TRBJ2-2; a possible D gene is TRBD1 (6 bases). Trimming stripped 3 bases from V and 7 bases from J, with 15 bases between. This CDR3 region has 15 residues. Per germline, CDR1 SEHNR and CDR2 FQNEAQ (reference sequence). The CDR3 bases are TGTGCCAGCAGCTTCCAGGGGACACGGAGCGGGGAGCTGTTTTTT. Amino acids: CASSFQGTRSGELFF.

Only a few counts were recorded for this clonotype. This chain uses TRBV7-3 with TRBJ2-3; D not certain. Per germline, CDR1 SGHTA and CDR2 FQGTGA. V was trimmed by 0 bases and J by 5 bases, leaving 9 bases between them. This CDR3 comprises 14 residues. The CDR3 DNA reads TGTGCCAGCAGCTTAACTTCGCAGCAAGATACGCAGTATTTT. Translation: CASSLTSQQDTQYF.

The chain has TRBV5-8 and TRBJ2-4; maybe TRBD1 (6 bases). The CDR3 loop spans 16 amino acids. Germline V gives CDR1 SGHTS, CDR2 YDEGEE. V gave up 0 bases and J gave up 0 bases, with 10 bases separating them. The CDR3 loop is CASSLVRGIAKNIQYF. CDR3 sequence (DNA): TGTGCCAGCAGCTTGGTCAGGGGTATAGCCAAAAACATTCAGTACTTC.

The V gene is TRBV27, the J gene TRBJ1-6; D uncertain. Per the germline V gene, CDR1 is MNHEY and CDR2 is SMNVEV (reference sequence). The V gene lost 4 bases and the J gene lost 10 bases, with 11 bases spanning the gap. The CDR3 sequence is 13 residues long. In DNA, the CDR3 is TGTGCCAGCAGTTCCGGGCTTTGGTCACCCCTCCACTTT. It translates to CASSSGLWSPLHF.